Listed below are T cell receptor beta chains from one sample, sequenced in a study of vaccination and CD4 T cells after COVID-19. What these receptors recognize is not known. MiXCR, applied by TCRdb to the PCR reads, yields one record per CDR3 protein. There are about 18,000 distinct CDR3 sequences in the sample; more than 50% occur only once, and roughly a sixth lies in the top ten. Sequencing was performed on CD4+ T cells from blood, cultured in vitro, taken before SARS-CoV-2 vaccination. The receptors were sampled from a human donor who had recovered from COVID-19. CDR3s include the opening cysteine and the closing phenylalanine or tryptophan. The order of the fields is CDR3 DNA, CDR3 protein, D gene, V gene, clone size, CDR3 length, J gene. A D gene is named only where the DNA matches it firmly. The size of a clone is reported for some rows only, either as once, few or many, or as a class for expanded clones.

TGTGCCAGCAGCTTAACTACAGGGTTCCGGGAGCTGTTTTTT | CASSLTTGFRELFF | . | TRBV7-9 | . | 14 | TRBJ2-2
TGTGCCAGCAGCTTGGACCCTGATCAAGAGACCCAGTACTTC | CASSLDPDQETQYF | . | TRBV5-4 | . | 14 | TRBJ2-5
TGTGCCAGCCGAGGGTCGGGGCAAGAGACCCAGTACTTC | CASRGSGQETQYF | . | TRBV25-1 | . | 13 | TRBJ2-5
TGTGCCAGCAGCATCCGGGAGAACACTGAAGCTTTCTTT | CASSIRENTEAFF | . | TRBV7-3 | . | 13 | TRBJ1-1
TGTGCCAGTAGTATACGGACAGGGGGTTTTACGGAGCCCCAGCATTTT | CASSIRTGGFTEPQHF | TRBD1 | TRBV19 | few | 16 | TRBJ1-5
TGCAGTGCTAGAGTTCGTCAGGGTGGTGGCTACACCTTC | CSARVRQGGGYTF | . | TRBV20-1 | . | 13 | TRBJ1-2
TGTGCCAGCAGCCCCCGGACTAGCGGGCGTAGCTCCTACAATGAGCAGTTCTTC | CASSPRTSGRSSYNEQFF | TRBD2 | TRBV7-2 | . | 18 | TRBJ2-1
TGTGCCAGCAGCATTCGTGGGGGCCGCTCCTACGAGCAGTACTTC | CASSIRGGRSYEQYF | . | TRBV12-3/TRBV12-4 | once | 15 | TRBJ2-7
TGTGCCAGCAGCTCCGCCCAGGGCGCTGATGGCTACACCTTC | CASSSAQGADGYTF | . | TRBV7-2 | . | 14 | TRBJ1-2
TGTGCCATCAGTGAGTCAATGGGGCGCAGGGACACTGAAGCTTTCTTT | CAISESMGRRDTEAFF | . | TRBV10-3 | . | 16 | TRBJ1-1
TGTGCCAGCAGTCAAACCCGGGCCCCCAATCAGCCCCAGCATTTT | CASSQTRAPNQPQHF | . | TRBV7-2 | few | 15 | TRBJ1-5
TGTGCCAGCAGTTCCACCCAAGGGACTCGAAAACTGTTTTTT | CASSSTQGTRKLFF | . | TRBV6-5 | . | 14 | TRBJ1-4
TGTGCCAGCAGCGGGGACAGCCAAAATTCACCCCTCCACTTT | CASSGDSQNSPLHF | TRBD1 | TRBV7-9 | few | 14 | TRBJ1-6
TGCAGTGCTAGGTCCCCCGGGGGTACGAACTATGGCTACACCTTC | CSARSPGGTNYGYTF | . | TRBV20-1 | . | 15 | TRBJ1-2
TGTGCCAGCAGTTACTCGGCGGGGGCTGGCACTGAAGCTTTCTTT | CASSYSAGAGTEAFF | . | TRBV6-5 | few | 15 | TRBJ1-1
TGTGCCAGCGGGAGGTCGTTTGAAGAGACCCAGTACTTC | CASGRSFEETQYF | . | TRBV6-1 | few | 13 | TRBJ2-5
TGTGCCAGCGGACGGGTAAACACCGGGGAGCTGTTTTTT | CASGRVNTGELFF | . | TRBV2 | few | 13 | TRBJ2-2
TGTGCCAGCAAGGCAACCAGCCCCCTTCGGGATAATTTTGGCTACACCTTC | CASKATSPLRDNFGYTF | . | TRBV28 | . | 17 | TRBJ1-2
TGTGCCAGCAGCGGATTGACTAGCGGGGGAGAACCTAGACCCTACGCGCAGTACTTC | CASSGLTSGGEPRPYAQYF | TRBD2 | TRBV28 | . | 19 | TRBJ2-7
TGTGCCAGCAGCTCAGGGGGCTACACTGAAGCTTTCTTT | CASSSGGYTEAFF | TRBD1 | TRBV5-5 | . | 13 | TRBJ1-1
TGTGCCAGCAGTCAGACAGGGGGCGGGGAGACCCAGTACTTC | CASSQTGGGETQYF | TRBD1 | TRBV6-1 | few | 14 | TRBJ2-5
TGTGCCAGTAGTCAGAGACAGGGTAACTCACCCCTCCACTTT | CASSQRQGNSPLHF | TRBD1 | TRBV19 | . | 14 | TRBJ1-6
TGTGCCAGCTCGGAGGCTGGGGCCAACGTCCTGACTTTC | CASSEAGANVLTF | . | TRBV7-3 | few | 13 | TRBJ2-6
TGTGCCAGCAGCTTAGCGGTGACAGCCTATAGCAATCAGCCCCAGCATTTT | CASSLAVTAYSNQPQHF | . | TRBV7-2 | few | 17 | TRBJ1-5
TGTGCCAGCAGCTACCAGACTCCCGGGGGCCACGGGACCCAGTACTTC | CASSYQTPGGHGTQYF | . | TRBV7-8 | once | 16 | TRBJ2-5
TGTGCCATCAGTGAAGGCCCGCGGGCTGGGGCCAACGTCCTGACTTTC | CAISEGPRAGANVLTF | . | TRBV10-3 | . | 16 | TRBJ2-6
TGTGCCACACGGACCGGGCCCACCATATATTTT | CATRTGPTIYF | . | TRBV10-3 | few | 11 | TRBJ1-3
TGTGCCAGCAGCCACTCCGGGACAGAGCGACTTGGGTATGGCTACACCTTC | CASSHSGTERLGYGYTF | TRBD1 | TRBV6-1 | . | 17 | TRBJ1-2
TGTGCCAGCAGTTACAGCAGGTCAACTAACTATGGCTACACCTTC | CASSYSRSTNYGYTF | . | TRBV6-5 | . | 15 | TRBJ1-2
TGTGCCAGCGGACGGGGAGGTAGGGTATATCAGCCCCAGCATTTT | CASGRGGRVYQPQHF | . | TRBV27 | . | 15 | TRBJ1-5
TGTGCCAGTAGTATTTCCTATTCCTACGAGCAGTACTTC | CASSISYSYEQYF | . | TRBV19 | few | 13 | TRBJ2-7
TGTGCCAGCAGTCCCTACAACCGGGACACCGGGGAGCTGTTTTTT | CASSPYNRDTGELFF | . | TRBV27 | few | 15 | TRBJ2-2
TGCGCCAGCAGTGAGTTCAGGAGCTCCTACGAGCAGTACTTC | CASSEFRSSYEQYF | . | TRBV10-2 | . | 14 | TRBJ2-7
TGTGCCATCAGCGCCGGACAGGGATCTGGCTACACCTTC | CAISAGQGSGYTF | TRBD1 | TRBV10-3 | . | 13 | TRBJ1-2
TGTGCCAGCATGGAGCCGGGCGGCAATCAGCCCCAGCATTTT | CASMEPGGNQPQHF | . | TRBV7-8 | . | 14 | TRBJ1-5
TGTGCCAGCAGTAACGCAGGGAATCAGCCCCAGCATTTT | CASSNAGNQPQHF | . | TRBV6-2/TRBV6-3 | . | 13 | TRBJ1-5
TGTGCCAGTAGCCTCCGAGAAACAGGGGGCGGTTATGGCTACACCTTC | CASSLRETGGGYGYTF | TRBD1 | TRBV19 | . | 16 | TRBJ1-2
TGCAGTGCCGAACGCAGGGGAACCTATGGCTACACCTTC | CSAERRGTYGYTF | . | TRBV20-1 | . | 13 | TRBJ1-2
TGTGCCAGCAAGCAGGTAGCAGGAAACACCATATATTTT | CASKQVAGNTIYF | . | TRBV27 | few | 13 | TRBJ1-3
TGCAGTGCTAGAGATGCGGGACAGCTTAATTCACCCCTCCACTTT | CSARDAGQLNSPLHF | TRBD1 | TRBV20-1 | . | 15 | TRBJ1-6
TGCAGTGCTAGAGATGAAAGGACAGGGGTCTTCTATTTT | CSARDERTGVFYF | TRBD1 | TRBV20-1 | few | 13 | TRBJ1-5
TGTGCCAGCAGTAAAGACAGGTACACTGAAGCTTTCTTT | CASSKDRYTEAFF | . | TRBV6-1 | . | 13 | TRBJ1-1
TGTGCCAGCAGCTTAGACGTGGATTCACCCCTCCACTTT | CASSLDVDSPLHF | . | TRBV11-3 | . | 13 | TRBJ1-6
TGTGCCAGCAGTGGGATCTTGAATTCACCCCTCCACTTT | CASSGILNSPLHF | . | TRBV27 | few | 13 | TRBJ1-6
TGTGCCAGCAGTTCCCACGGAGCTCGGGCTCTGACTGGCGGCTACACCTTC | CASSSHGARALTGGYTF | . | TRBV28 | . | 17 | TRBJ1-2
TGCAGTGCTAGGCCGGACAGGGCAGAGACCCAGTACTTC | CSARPDRAETQYF | TRBD1 | TRBV20-1 | . | 13 | TRBJ2-5
TGTGCCAGCAGTTTATCGGGAACACCATCCGGGGGCTACACCTTC | CASSLSGTPSGGYTF | . | TRBV27 | few | 15 | TRBJ1-2
TGCAGTGCTAGAGATCTGCAGGGAAACTATGGCTACACCTTC | CSARDLQGNYGYTF | . | TRBV20-1 | . | 14 | TRBJ1-2
TGTGCCAGCAGTGACCGGGACACCTATCAGCCCCAGCATTTT | CASSDRDTYQPQHF | . | TRBV2 | . | 14 | TRBJ1-5
TGTGCCAGCAGTAACCCAGGGGGCGGAGGCGCTGAAGCTTTCTTT | CASSNPGGGGAEAFF | TRBD1 | TRBV10-3 | . | 15 | TRBJ1-1
TGTGCCAGCAGCCCTCGGTCCGGACACCTGAACACTGAAGCTTTCTTT | CASSPRSGHLNTEAFF | . | TRBV9 | . | 16 | TRBJ1-1
TGTGCCAGCAGTTACGGAGGTCTAGCGGGGAGAAGAGATGAGCAGTACTTC | CASSYGGLAGRRDEQYF | TRBD2 | TRBV6-5 | . | 17 | TRBJ2-7
TGCAGTGCTAGACTAGGACTAGCGGCCAGCACAGATACGCAGTATTTT | CSARLGLAASTDTQYF | TRBD2 | TRBV20-1 | . | 16 | TRBJ2-3
TGCAGTGCTAGAGATCAGACAGGTTATGGCTACACCTTC | CSARDQTGYGYTF | . | TRBV20-1 | . | 13 | TRBJ1-2
TGCAGTGCCAGGGAGGGGGCGCGTTCACCCCTCCACTTT | CSAREGARSPLHF | TRBD1 | TRBV20-1 | . | 13 | TRBJ1-6
TGTGCCAGCACCGAGGACAGGGGCGCCACCGGGGAGCTGTTTTTT | CASTEDRGATGELFF | TRBD1 | TRBV6-1 | few | 15 | TRBJ2-2